What follows describes a single T cell receptor (beta chain). The data are from a study of T cell responses to AZD1222 COVID-19 vaccine. This CDR3 is 13 amino acids long. Germline values: CDR1 MDHEN, CDR2 SYDVKM. Trimming took 2 bases from V and 5 from J, leaving 9 bases between them. Here immunoSEQ multiplex PCR was the method, and the copy in TCRdb shows in-frame clones only, minus some. The sample has under 110,000 clones; around 87% are singletons. The source material was peripheral blood, sampled 28 days after the second AZD1222 dose. This clonotype was obtained from an adult who received the AZD1222 COVID-19 vaccine. This rearrangement joins TRBV28 to TRBJ1-2; weak D call: TRBD1 (6 bases). CDR3 coding DNA: TGTGCCAGCAGTTTACCTACAGGGTATGGCTACACCTTC. It is translated as CASSLPTGYGYTF.